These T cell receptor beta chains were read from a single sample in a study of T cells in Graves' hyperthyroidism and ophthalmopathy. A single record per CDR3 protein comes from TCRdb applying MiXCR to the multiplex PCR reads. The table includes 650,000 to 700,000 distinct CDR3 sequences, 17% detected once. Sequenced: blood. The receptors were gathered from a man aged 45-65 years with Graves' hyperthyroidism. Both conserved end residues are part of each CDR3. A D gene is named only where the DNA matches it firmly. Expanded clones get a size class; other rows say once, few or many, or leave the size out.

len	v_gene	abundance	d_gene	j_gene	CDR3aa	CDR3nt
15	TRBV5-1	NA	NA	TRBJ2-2	CASSLGQAAAGELFF	TGCGCCAGCAGCTTGGGACAGGCGGCGGCCGGGGAGCTGTTTTTT
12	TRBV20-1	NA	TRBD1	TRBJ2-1	CSARDRDNEQFF	TGCAGTGCAAGGGACAGAGACAATGAGCAGTTCTTC
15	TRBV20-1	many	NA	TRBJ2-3	CSASPPRLGTDTQYF	TGCAGTGCTAGTCCCCCCAGACTCGGCACAGATACGCAGTATTTT
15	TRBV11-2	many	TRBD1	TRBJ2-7	CASSSPGQEGNEQYF	TGTGCCAGCAGCTCGCCGGGACAGGAGGGGAACGAGCAGTACTTC
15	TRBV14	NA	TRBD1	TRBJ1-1	CASSLGRGPGTEAFF	TGTGCCAGCAGCCTTGGGAGGGGGCCTGGAACTGAAGCTTTCTTT
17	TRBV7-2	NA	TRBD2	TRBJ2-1	CASSLARTSGPYNEQFF	TGTGCCAGCAGCTTAGCAAGGACTAGCGGGCCCTACAATGAGCAGTTCTTC
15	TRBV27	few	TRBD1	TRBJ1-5	CASSQTGFSNQPQHF	TGTGCCAGCAGCCAGACAGGGTTCAGCAATCAGCCCCAGCATTTT
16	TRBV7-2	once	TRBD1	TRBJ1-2	CASSLAQGATNYGYTF	TGTGCCAGCAGCTTAGCCCAGGGGGCTACCAACTATGGCTACACCTTC
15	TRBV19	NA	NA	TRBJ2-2	CASSIMVTNTGELFF	TGTGCCAGTAGTATCATGGTAACGAACACCGGGGAGCTGTTTTTT
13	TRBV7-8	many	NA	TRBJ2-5	CASSLIGQETQYF	TGTGCCAGCAGCTTAATTGGTCAAGAGACCCAGTACTTC
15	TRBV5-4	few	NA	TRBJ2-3	CASSHYGSSTDTQYF	TGTGCCAGCAGCCACTATGGGTCGAGCACAGATACGCAGTATTTT
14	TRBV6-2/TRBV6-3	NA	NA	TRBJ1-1	CASSYRGGHREAFF	TGTGCCAGCAGTTACAGGGGGGGACACAGAGAAGCTTTCTTT
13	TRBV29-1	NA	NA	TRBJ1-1	CSVDQDGASEAFF	TGCAGCGTTGACCAGGACGGAGCGTCTGAAGCTTTCTTT
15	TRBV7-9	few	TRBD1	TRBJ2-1	CASSLIGQGQFEQFF	TGTGCCAGCAGCTTAATAGGACAGGGGCAATTTGAGCAGTTCTTC
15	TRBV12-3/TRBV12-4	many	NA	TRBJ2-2	CASSQDSRNTGELFF	TGTGCCAGCAGTCAGGACTCAAGGAACACCGGGGAGCTGTTTTTT
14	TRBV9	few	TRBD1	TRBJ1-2	CASSPGTEAYGYTF	TGTGCCAGCAGCCCCGGGACAGAGGCCTATGGCTACACCTTC
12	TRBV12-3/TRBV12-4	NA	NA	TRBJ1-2	CASSLGGFGYTF	TGTGCCAGCAGTTTAGGAGGGTTCGGCTACACCTTC
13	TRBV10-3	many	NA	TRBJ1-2	CAISPQGNYGYTF	TGTGCCATCAGTCCGCAGGGTAACTATGGCTACACCTTC
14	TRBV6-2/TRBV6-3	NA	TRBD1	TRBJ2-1	CASKGAGSWNEQFF	TGTGCCAGCAAGGGGGCAGGGTCTTGGAATGAGCAGTTCTTC
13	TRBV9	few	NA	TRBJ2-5	CASSVGDTETQYF	TGTGCCAGCAGCGTAGGTGACACCGAGACCCAGTACTTC
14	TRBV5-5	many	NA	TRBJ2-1	CASSLGTSYNEQFF	TGTGCCAGCAGTTTAGGGACATCGTACAATGAGCAGTTCTTC
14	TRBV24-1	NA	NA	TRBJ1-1	CATSDNKGNTEAFF	TGTGCCACCAGTGATAATAAGGGGAACACTGAAGCTTTCTTT
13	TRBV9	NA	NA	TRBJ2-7	CASSVEGEDEQYF	TGTGCCAGCAGCGTAGAAGGTGAGGACGAGCAGTACTTC
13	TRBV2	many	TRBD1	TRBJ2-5	CASDSQGGQTQYF	TGTGCCAGCGACTCACAGGGGGGACAGACCCAGTACTTC
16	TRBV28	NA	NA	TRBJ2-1	CASSLGGTGTYNEQFF	TGTGCCAGCAGTTTAGGTGGGACTGGCACCTACAATGAGCAGTTCTTC
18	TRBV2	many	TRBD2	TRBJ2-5	CASSELASGEQYQETQYF	TGTGCCAGCAGTGAATTGGCTAGCGGGGAACAGTACCAAGAGACCCAGTACTTC